Shown below are 15 T cell receptor beta chains from a single sample sequenced in a study of blood T cell repertoires in COVID-19 (dated by TCRdb to 2018 to 2020). The library was generated by the immunoSEQ multiplex PCR assay. The immuneACCESS repertoire file appears here via TCRdb, limited to in-frame rearrangements. These files lack a portion of the clones; in checked studies, under half of the deficit traces to unresolved V genes, and the cause of the others is not known. Present in this sample are 25,000 to 30,000 clones, 76% of which were seen just once. Approximately 41% of the sample rests with the top ten. Input material: peripheral blood. The receptors originated from a man between 65 and 79 years old with acute or convalescent COVID-19.

The chain uses TRBV5-8 and TRBJ1-1, with D unclear. Looked up from germline, CDR1 is SGHTS and CDR2 is YDEGEE. The CDR3 has 13 amino acids. The ends were cut back, 0 bases at V and 6 bases at J, with 9 bases in the middle. The CDR3 is CASSLAQEAEAFF. In DNA form, the CDR3 reads TGTGCCAGCAGCTTGGCTCAGGAGGCTGAAGCTTTCTTT.

The rearrangement joins TRBV4-1 to TRBJ2-5, with TRBD1 matching 11 bases. V lost 4 bases to trimming and J lost 7 bases; unmatched junction nucleotides: 11. The length of the CDR3 is 16 residues. CDR1 is MGHRA and CDR2 is YSYEKL in the germline V gene. The CDR3 bases are TGCGCCAGCAGCCGGGGACGGACAGGGGGCGCCAGGACCCAGTACTTC. It is translated as CASSRGRTGGARTQYF.

The table lists this clone with a few counts. The chain is built from TRBV20-1 and TRBJ2-7, with D perhaps matching TRBD2 (6 bases). This CDR3 spans 11 amino acids. Germline-derived CDR1 and CDR2 are DFQATT and SNEGSKA (reference sequence). V was pared by 5 bases and J by 4 bases, with 9 bases between. CDR3 sequence (DNA): TGCAGTGCTCGCGGGACTTACGAGCAGTACTTC. Translated, it gives CSARGTYEQYF.

The CDR3 DNA is TGTGCCAGCAGTTACGACAGCTCCTACAATGAGCAGTTCTTC. Amino acids: CASSYDSSYNEQFF. This sequence joins TRBV6-5 and TRBJ2-1, with D maybe TRBD1 (5 bases). V lost 2 bases and J lost 0, with 5 bases in between. The CDR3 sequence is 14 residues long. Germline V gives CDR1 MNHEY, CDR2 SVGAGI.

The chain has TRBV6-5 and TRBJ2-7; weak D call: TRBD2 (6 bases). The CDR3 is 12 amino acids. CDR1 is MNHEY, CDR2 SVGAGI, per germline. V was trimmed by 6 bases and J by 3 bases, leaving 9 bases between them. The CDR3 loop is CASRWDFYEQYF. The CDR3 region has the DNA TGTGCCAGCAGATGGGACTTCTACGAGCAGTACTTC.

This chain uses TRBV19 with TRBJ2-7, with no clear D. Germline V CDR1 and CDR2: LNHDA, SQIVND (reference sequence). V was trimmed by 6 bases and J by 1 base, leaving 10 bases between them. The CDR3 consists of 13 residues. The CDR3 loop reads CASSRPGSYEQYF. As DNA, the CDR3 is TGTGCCAGTAGCCGGCCAGGTTCCTACGAGCAGTACTTC.

CDR3 coding DNA: TGTGCCAGCAGTGCATTGACAGGGGGCAAGGAGCAGTTCTTC. This codes for CASSALTGGKEQFF. V gene TRBV6-4 combines with J gene TRBJ2-1; 10 nucleotides line up with TRBD1. Germline V CDR1 and CDR2: MRHNA, SNTAGT. With 4 bases clipped from V and 10 bases from J, the junction kept 7 bases outside the gene matches. This CDR3 comprises 14 residues.

The V gene is TRBV30, the J gene TRBJ1-2; D is undetermined. The CDR3 is made up of 13 amino acids. With 4 bases removed from V and 0 bases from J, the gap between germline ends came to 9 bases. The germline CDR1 and CDR2 sequences are GTSNPN and SVGIG (reference sequence). CDR3 residues: CAWTYRANYGYTF. The CDR3 coding sequence is TGTGCCTGGACGTACAGAGCTAACTATGGCTACACCTTC.

The chain uses TRBV6-5 and TRBJ1-2, with TRBD1 identical over 7 bases. There are 14 residues in the CDR3. CDR1 is MNHEY, CDR2 SVGAGI, per germline. J lost 3 bases, V lost 6 bases, and 7 bases had no gene match. This CDR3 reads CASSLGQADYGYTF. The CDR3 coding sequence is TGTGCCAGCAGCTTAGGACAGGCCGACTATGGCTACACCTTC.

This clone was observed many times. This CDR3 is CASSQEQFGGYGYTF. The CDR3 region has the DNA TGCGCCAGCAGCCAAGAACAGTTCGGAGGCTATGGCTACACCTTC. V usage is TRBV4-3 and J usage is TRBJ1-2; D is undetermined. The CDR3 consists of 15 residues. The V and J ends lost 0 bases and 4 bases respectively, with 12 bases between them. In germline, CDR1 is LGHNA, CDR2 YSLEER.

V usage is TRBV5-1 and J usage is TRBJ2-1, with 7 nucleotides matching TRBD2. Germline CDR1 and CDR2: SGHRS and YFSETQ. The CDR3 has 13 amino acids. V gave up 5 bases and J gave up 7 bases; unmatched junction bases: 6. CDR3 region: CASRSGAENEQFF. DNA for the CDR3: TGCGCCAGCAGGAGCGGGGCTGAGAATGAGCAGTTCTTC.

The chain combines TRBV13 with TRBJ2-7; a weak D match, TRBD2 (5 bases). Germline V gene data show CDR1 as PRHDT and CDR2 as FYEKMQ (reference sequence). CDR3 length equals 15 residues. V was cut by 5 bases and J by 2 bases, with 16 bases left in between. Here the CDR3 DNA reads TGTGCCAGCAGCCTCCAAGCGGCACCGACCTACGAGCAGTACTTC. Protein sequence: CASSLQAAPTYEQYF.

The V and J genes are TRBV12-3 or TRBV12-4 and TRBJ2-1; TRBD1 matches at 7 bases. Trimming at V came to 3 bases and at J to 12 bases, leaving 5 bases not matched to a gene. The CDR3 runs 12 residues. The CDR3 reads CASSFPGQLQFF. The CDR3 nucleotides read TGTGCCAGCAGTTTTCCGGGACAGTTGCAGTTCTTC.

This chain links TRBV5-1 with TRBJ1-1; a possible D gene is TRBD1 (6 bases). The CDR3 is 13 residues long. V lost 3 bases, J lost 4 bases, and 10 bases lay in between. CDR1 and CDR2 (germline): SGHRS, YFSETQ. The CDR3 coding sequence is TGCGCCAGCAGCTCGGGACATCCCACTGAAGCTTTCTTT. Protein sequence: CASSSGHPTEAFF.

This chain links TRBV5-1 with TRBJ2-4; 9 positions match TRBD1. Germline V CDR1 and CDR2: SGHRS, YFSETQ. V shed 2 bases, J shed 5 bases, and the junction held 17 bases outside the gene matches. The CDR3 has 19 amino acids. In DNA, the CDR3 is TGCGCCAGCAGCTTAAGGGGACAGGGTGGGTGGTCTTTCGAAAACATTCAGTACTTC. This encodes CASSLRGQGGWSFENIQYF. Complete variable domain (other parts from reference TRBV5-1 and TRBJ2-4): KAGVTQTPRYLIKTRGQQVTLSCSPISGHRSVSWYQQTPGQGLQFLFEYFSETQRNKGNFPGRFSGRQFSNSRSEMNVSTLELGDSALYLCASSLRGQGGWSFENIQYFGAGTRLSVL.